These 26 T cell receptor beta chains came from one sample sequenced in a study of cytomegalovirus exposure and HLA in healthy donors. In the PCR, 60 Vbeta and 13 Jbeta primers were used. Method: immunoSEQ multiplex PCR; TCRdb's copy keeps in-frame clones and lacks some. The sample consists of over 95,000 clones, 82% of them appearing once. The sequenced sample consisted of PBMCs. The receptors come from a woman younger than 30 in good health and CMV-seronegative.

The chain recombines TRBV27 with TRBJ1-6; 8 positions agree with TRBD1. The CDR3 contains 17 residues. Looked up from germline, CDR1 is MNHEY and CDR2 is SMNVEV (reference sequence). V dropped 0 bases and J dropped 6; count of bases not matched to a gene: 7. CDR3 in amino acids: CASSLSRRGRGNSPLHF. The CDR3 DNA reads TGTGCCAGCAGTTTATCCCGCAGGGGGCGAGGTAATTCACCCCTCCACTTT.

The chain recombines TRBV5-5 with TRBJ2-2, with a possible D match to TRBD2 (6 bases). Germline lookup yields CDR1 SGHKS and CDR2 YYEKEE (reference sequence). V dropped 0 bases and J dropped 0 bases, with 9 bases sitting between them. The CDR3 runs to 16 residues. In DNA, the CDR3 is TGTGCCAGCAGCTTGGAGGGCGGGACGAACACCGGGGAGCTGTTTTTT. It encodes CASSLEGGTNTGELFF.

The CDR3 loop reads CASSDPIAKNIQYF. The DNA for the CDR3 is TGTGCCAGCAGTGACCCTATAGCCAAAAACATTCAGTACTTC. This chain joins TRBV2 and TRBJ2-4; no reliable D call. Per the germline V gene, CDR1 is SNHLY and CDR2 is FYNNEI. This CDR3 comprises 14 residues. Trimming removed 3 bases from V and 0 bases from J, with 6 bases in between.

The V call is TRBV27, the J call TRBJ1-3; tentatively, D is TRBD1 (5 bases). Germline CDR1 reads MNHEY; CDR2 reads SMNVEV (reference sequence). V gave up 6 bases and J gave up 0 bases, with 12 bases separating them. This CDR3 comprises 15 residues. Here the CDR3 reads CASRGHLGSGNTIYF. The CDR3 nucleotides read TGTGCCAGCAGGGGGCACCTTGGCTCTGGAAACACCATATATTTT.

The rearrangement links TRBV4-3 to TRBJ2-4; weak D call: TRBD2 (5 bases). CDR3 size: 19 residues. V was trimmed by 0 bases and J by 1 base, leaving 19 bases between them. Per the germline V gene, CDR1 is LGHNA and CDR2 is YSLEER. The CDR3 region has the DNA TGCGCCAGCAGCCAAGAGAGTGGGGTCCCTACGGGGGCCAAAAACATTCAGTACTTC. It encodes CASSQESGVPTGAKNIQYF.

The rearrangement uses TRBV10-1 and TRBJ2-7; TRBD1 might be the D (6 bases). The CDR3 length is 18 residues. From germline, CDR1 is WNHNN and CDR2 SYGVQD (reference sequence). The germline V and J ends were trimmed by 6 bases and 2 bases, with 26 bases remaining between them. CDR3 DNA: TGCGCCAGCAGCGAAACAAGCCGATGGGGGCCTAAAACCTACGAGCAGTACGTC. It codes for CASSETSRWGPKTYEQYV.

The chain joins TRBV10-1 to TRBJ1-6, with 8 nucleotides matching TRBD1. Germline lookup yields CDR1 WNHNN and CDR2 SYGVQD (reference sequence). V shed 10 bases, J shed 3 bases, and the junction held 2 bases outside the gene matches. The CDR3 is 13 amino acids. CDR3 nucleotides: TGCGCCACACAGGGGGACTATAATTCACCCCTCCACTTT. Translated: CATQGDYNSPLHF.

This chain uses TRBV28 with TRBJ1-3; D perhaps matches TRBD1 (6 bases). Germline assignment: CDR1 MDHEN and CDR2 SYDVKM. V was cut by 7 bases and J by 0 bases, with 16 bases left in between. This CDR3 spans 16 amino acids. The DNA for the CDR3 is TGTGCCAGCACTCAACCAGGGGTTTACTCTGGAAACACCATATATTTT. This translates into CASTQPGVYSGNTIYF.

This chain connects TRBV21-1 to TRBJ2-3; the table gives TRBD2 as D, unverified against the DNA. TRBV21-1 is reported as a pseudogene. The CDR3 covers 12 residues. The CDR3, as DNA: TGTGCCAGCAGCAAACTAGCAGATACGCAGTATTTT. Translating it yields CASSKLADTQYF.

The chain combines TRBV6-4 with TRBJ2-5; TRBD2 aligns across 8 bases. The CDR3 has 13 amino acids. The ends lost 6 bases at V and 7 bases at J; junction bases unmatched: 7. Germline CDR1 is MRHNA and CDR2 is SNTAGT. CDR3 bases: TGTGCCAGCAGCGTAAGCGGGAGCGGGACCCAGTACTTC. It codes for CASSVSGSGTQYF.

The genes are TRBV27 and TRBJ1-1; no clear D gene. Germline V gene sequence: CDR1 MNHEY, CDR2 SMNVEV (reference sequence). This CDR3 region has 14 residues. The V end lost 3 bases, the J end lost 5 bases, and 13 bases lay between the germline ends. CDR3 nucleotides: TGTGCCAGCAGTTTTAGCCTCCGTGGGACTGAAGCTTTCTTT. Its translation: CASSFSLRGTEAFF.

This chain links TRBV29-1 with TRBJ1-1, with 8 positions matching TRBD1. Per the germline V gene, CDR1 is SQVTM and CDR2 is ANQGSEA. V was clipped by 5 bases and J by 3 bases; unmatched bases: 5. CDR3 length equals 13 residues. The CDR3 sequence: CSVKGQAHTEAFF. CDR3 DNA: TGCAGCGTTAAGGGACAGGCCCACACTGAAGCTTTCTTT.

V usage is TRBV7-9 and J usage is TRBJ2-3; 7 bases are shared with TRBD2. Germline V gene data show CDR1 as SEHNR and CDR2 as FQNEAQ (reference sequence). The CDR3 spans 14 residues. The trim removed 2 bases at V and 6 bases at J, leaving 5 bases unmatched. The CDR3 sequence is CASSLRAGHDTQYF. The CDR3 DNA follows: TGTGCCAGCAGCTTACGAGCGGGGCATGATACGCAGTATTTT.

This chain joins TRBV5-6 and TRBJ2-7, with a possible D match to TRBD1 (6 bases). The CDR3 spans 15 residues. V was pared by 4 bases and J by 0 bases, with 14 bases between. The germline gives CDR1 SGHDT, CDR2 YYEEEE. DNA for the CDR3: TGTGCCAGCAGCAGACGGACAGCGAGCTCCTACGAGCAGTACGTC. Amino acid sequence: CASSRRTASSYEQYV.

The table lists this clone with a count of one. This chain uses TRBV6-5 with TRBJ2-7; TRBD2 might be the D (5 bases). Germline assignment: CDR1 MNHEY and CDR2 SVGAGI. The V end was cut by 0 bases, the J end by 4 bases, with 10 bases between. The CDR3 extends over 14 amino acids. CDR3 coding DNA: TGTGCCAGCAGTTACTCCGGGGTAGGTTACGAGCAGTACTTC. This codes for CASSYSGVGYEQYF.

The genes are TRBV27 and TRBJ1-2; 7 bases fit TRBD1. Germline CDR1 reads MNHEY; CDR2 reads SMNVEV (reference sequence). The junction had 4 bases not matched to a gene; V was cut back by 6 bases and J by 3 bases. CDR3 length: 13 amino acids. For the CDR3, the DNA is TGTGCCAGCAGCGACAGGGACCACTATGGCTACACCTTC. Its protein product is CASSDRDHYGYTF.

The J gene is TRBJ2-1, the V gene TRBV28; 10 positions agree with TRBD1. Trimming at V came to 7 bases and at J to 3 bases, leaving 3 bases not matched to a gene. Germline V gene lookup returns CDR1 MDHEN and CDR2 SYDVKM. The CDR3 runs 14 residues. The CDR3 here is CASTGDRGYNEQFF. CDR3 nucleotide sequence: TGTGCCAGCACGGGGGACAGGGGCTACAATGAGCAGTTCTTC.

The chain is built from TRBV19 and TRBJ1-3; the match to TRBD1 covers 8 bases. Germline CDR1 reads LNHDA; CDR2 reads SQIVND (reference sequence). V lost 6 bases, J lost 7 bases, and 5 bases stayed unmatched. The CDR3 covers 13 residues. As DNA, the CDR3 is TGTGCCAGTAGGGCAGGGGGCTGGAACACCATATATTTT. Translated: CASRAGGWNTIYF. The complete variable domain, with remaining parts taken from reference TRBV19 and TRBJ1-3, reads DGGITQSPKYLFRKEGQNVTLSCEQNLNHDAMYWYRQDPGQGLRLIYYSQIVNDFQKGDIAEGYSVSREKKESFPLTVTSAQKNPTAFYLCASRAGGWNTIYFGEGSWLTVV.

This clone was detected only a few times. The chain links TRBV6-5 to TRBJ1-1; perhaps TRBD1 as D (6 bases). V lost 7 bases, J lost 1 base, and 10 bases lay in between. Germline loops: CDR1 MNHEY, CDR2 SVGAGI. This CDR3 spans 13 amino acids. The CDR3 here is CASKNRENTEAFF. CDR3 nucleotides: TGTGCCAGCAAAAACAGGGAGAACACTGAAGCTTTCTTT.

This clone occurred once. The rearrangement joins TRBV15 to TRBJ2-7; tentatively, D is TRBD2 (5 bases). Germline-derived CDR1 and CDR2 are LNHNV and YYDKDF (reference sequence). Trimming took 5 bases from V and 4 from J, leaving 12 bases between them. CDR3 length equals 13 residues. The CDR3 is CATSLYRGYEQYV. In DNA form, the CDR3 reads TGTGCCACCAGCTTGTACCGGGGTTACGAGCAGTACGTC.

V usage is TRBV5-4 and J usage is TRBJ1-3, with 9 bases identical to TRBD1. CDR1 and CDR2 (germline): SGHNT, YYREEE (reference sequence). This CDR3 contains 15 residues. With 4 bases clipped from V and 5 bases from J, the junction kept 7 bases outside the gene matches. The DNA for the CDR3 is TGTGCCAGCAGCGATACAGGGGGCCCGCGAAACACCATATATTTT. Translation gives CASSDTGGPRNTIYF. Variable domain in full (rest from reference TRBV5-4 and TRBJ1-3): ETGVTQSPTHLIKTRGQQVTLRCSSQSGHNTVSWYQQALGQGPQFIFQYYREEENGRGNFPPRFSGLQFPNYSSELNVNALELDDSALYLCASSDTGGPRNTIYFGEGSWLTVV.

The CDR3 nucleotides read TGTGCCAGCAGTCTGAGGGAGGTCTCCTACGAGCAGTACTTC. Residues: CASSLREVSYEQYF. The rearrangement links TRBV6-6 to TRBJ2-7; tentative D call: TRBD2 (6 bases). The germline V gene has CDR1 MNHNY and CDR2 SVGAGI (reference sequence). V lost 5 bases and J lost 0, with 11 bases in between. This CDR3 is 14 amino acids long.

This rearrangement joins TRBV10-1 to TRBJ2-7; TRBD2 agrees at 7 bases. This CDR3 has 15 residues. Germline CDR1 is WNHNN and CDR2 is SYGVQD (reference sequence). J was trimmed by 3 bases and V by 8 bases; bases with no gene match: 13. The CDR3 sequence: CASVLLWEGIYEQYV. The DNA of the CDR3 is TGCGCCAGCGTACTACTTTGGGAGGGAATCTACGAGCAGTACGTC.

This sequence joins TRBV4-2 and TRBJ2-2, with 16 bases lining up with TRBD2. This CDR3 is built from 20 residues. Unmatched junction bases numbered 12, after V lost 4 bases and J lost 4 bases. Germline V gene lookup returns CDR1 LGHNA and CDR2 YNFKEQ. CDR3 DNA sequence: TGTGCCAGCAGCCTGACCTGGGGACTAGCGGGAGGGCCGGGCACCGGGGAGCTGTTTTTT. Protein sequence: CASSLTWGLAGGPGTGELFF.

CDR3 DNA sequence: TGCAGCGGGGCTGACACCAACTATGGCTACACCTTC. Protein: CSGADTNYGYTF. The chain links TRBV29-1 to TRBJ1-2; D gene unclear. The CDR3 contains 12 residues. With 7 bases removed from V and 2 bases from J, the gap between germline ends came to 11 bases. Germline loops: CDR1 SQVTM, CDR2 ANQGSEA.

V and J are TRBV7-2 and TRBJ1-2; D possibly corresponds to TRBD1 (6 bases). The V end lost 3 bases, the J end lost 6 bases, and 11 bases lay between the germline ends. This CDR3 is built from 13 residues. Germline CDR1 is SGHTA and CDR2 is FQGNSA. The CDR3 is CASSFTGTHGYTF. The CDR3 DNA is TGTGCCAGCAGCTTTACAGGGACCCATGGCTACACCTTC.